Shown below are 15 T cell receptor beta chains from a single sample sequenced in a study of cytomegalovirus exposure and HLA in healthy donors. PCR was performed using 60 Vbeta and 13 Jbeta primers. Measured with immunoSEQ multiplex PCR; TCRdb has only the in-frame clones, and not every one. The sample carries some 150,000 clones, 72% recorded once. Sequenced input: PBMCs. These receptors all stem from a man in his forties or fifties in good health and CMV-seropositive.

The V gene is TRBV2, the J gene TRBJ1-1, with unresolved D. The CDR3 is 17 amino acids. CDR1 SNHLY and CDR2 FYNNEI come from the germline V gene. The V end lost 3 bases, the J end lost 0 bases, and 17 bases lay between the germline ends. CDR3 amino acids: CASSDPIDSLLNTEAFF. CDR3 DNA: TGTGCCAGCAGTGACCCTATCGACTCGCTACTGAACACTGAAGCTTTCTTT.

The gene calls are TRBV18 and TRBJ1-4; D is unresolved. Germline loops: CDR1 KGHSH, CDR2 LQKENI. Deletions cut 1 base from V and 6 bases from J, with 12 bases between. The CDR3 sequence is 15 residues long. DNA of the CDR3: TGTGCCAGCTCACCACTAATGAAGGAGGATGAAAAACTGTTTTTT. Its protein is CASSPLMKEDEKLFF.

The rearrangement joins TRBV9 to TRBJ2-1, with 12 bases matching TRBD2. Germline V gene sequence: CDR1 SGDLS, CDR2 YYNGEE. The CDR3 sequence is 14 residues long. V was pared by 3 bases and J by 7 bases, with 2 bases of the junction left unmatched. The CDR3 bases are TGTGCCAGCAGCGGGACTAGCGGGACGAATGAGCAGTTCTTC. Translation: CASSGTSGTNEQFF.

The J gene is TRBJ2-3, the V gene TRBV11-2; a weak D match, TRBD1 (6 bases). The V end was cut by 1 base, the J end by 0 bases, with 11 bases between. This CDR3 has 16 residues. CDR1 is SGHAT and CDR2 is FQNNGV in the germline V gene. The CDR3 DNA sequence: TGTGCCAGCAGCTTAGGAACAGGGCCTAGCACAGATACGCAGTATTTT. Its translation: CASSLGTGPSTDTQYF.

The chain uses TRBV25-1 and TRBJ2-2; 9 bases fit TRBD1. From germline, CDR1 is MGHDK and CDR2 SYGVNS. V lost 7 bases, J lost 3 bases, and 3 bases stayed unmatched. CDR3 length equals 14 residues. The CDR3 spells CASTGQGYTGELFF. In DNA, the CDR3 is TGTGCCAGCACGGGACAGGGCTACACCGGGGAGCTGTTTTTT. Drawing the rest from reference TRBV25-1 and TRBJ2-2, the complete variable domain is EADIYQTPRYLVIGTGKKITLECSQTMGHDKMYWYQQDPGMELHLIHYSYGVNSTEKGDLSSESTVSRIRTEHFPLTLESARPSHTSQYLCASTGQGYTGELFFGEGSRLTVL.

This sequence joins TRBV5-1 and TRBJ1-1; 8 nucleotides match TRBD1. Germline CDR1 reads SGHRS; CDR2 reads YFSETQ. The V and J ends lost 4 bases and 6 bases, in that order; junction bases with no gene match: 11. The CDR3 length is 15 residues. The CDR3 region has the DNA TGCGCCAGCAGCGTACAGGGGGTGAAAGGGGCTGAAGCTTTCTTT. This translates into CASSVQGVKGAEAFF.

The V gene is TRBV10-3, the J gene TRBJ1-6, with 7 bases fitting TRBD1. The germline CDR1 and CDR2 sequences are ENHRY and SYGVKD. This CDR3 has 13 amino acids. Unmatched junction bases numbered 6, after V lost 3 bases and J lost 13 bases. CDR3 bases: TGTGCCATCAGTGAACAGACAGGGTTCCCCCTCCACTTT. It specifies CAISEQTGFPLHF.

This chain connects TRBV5-6 to TRBJ2-4; tentatively, D is TRBD1 (6 bases). The CDR3 consists of 14 residues. Germline CDR1 reads SGHDT; CDR2 reads YYEEEE. V was pared by 5 bases and J by 5 bases, with 14 bases between. The CDR3 protein is CASRKQGEQNIQYF. The DNA of the CDR3 is TGTGCCAGCAGGAAACAGGGCGAGCAAAACATTCAGTACTTC.

This clone turned up a few times. The genes are TRBV2 and TRBJ2-1; the D is unclear. From germline, CDR1 is SNHLY and CDR2 FYNNEI. The V and J ends lost 4 bases and 9 bases respectively, with 10 bases between them. The CDR3 is made up of 12 amino acids. CDR3 sequence reads: CASSAVRGEQFF. The CDR3 coding sequence is TGTGCCAGCAGTGCGGTTAGAGGTGAGCAGTTCTTC.

This clone was recorded only once. V and J are TRBV10-3 and TRBJ1-1; D is undetermined. The CDR3 is 13 amino acids. Germline lookup yields CDR1 ENHRY and CDR2 SYGVKD. Deletions cut 3 bases from V and 4 bases from J, with 9 bases between. The CDR3 loop reads CAISDGPGTEAFF. The CDR3 DNA reads as TGTGCCATCAGTGATGGCCCAGGCACTGAAGCTTTCTTT.

This clone has a handful of counts. The chain uses TRBV6-1 and TRBJ2-1; 10 bases fit TRBD2. The germline gives CDR1 MNHNS, CDR2 SASEGT. The CDR3 loop spans 15 amino acids. With V trimmed by 7 bases and J by 2 bases, 5 bases remained unmatched. For the CDR3, the DNA is TGTGCCAGCAAAAAGCGGGGGGGCACCTACAATGAGCAGTTCTTC. Its protein product is CASKKRGGTYNEQFF.

The chain links TRBV5-4 to TRBJ1-1, with TRBD1 matching 11 bases. This CDR3 is 15 amino acids long. The germline gives CDR1 SGHNT, CDR2 YYREEE (reference sequence). V shed 4 bases and J 5 bases; nucleotides not matched to a gene: 7. As DNA, the CDR3 is TGTGCCAGCAGCCCGGAGGACAGGGGGCGAACTGAAGCTTTCTTT. This codes for CASSPEDRGRTEAFF. The variable domain in full, with the rest retrieved from reference TRBV5-4 and TRBJ1-1, is ETGVTQSPTHLIKTRGQQVTLRCSSQSGHNTVSWYQQALGQGPQFIFQYYREEENGRGNFPPRFSGLQFPNYSSELNVNALELDDSALYLCASSPEDRGRTEAFFGQGTRLTVV.

The chain uses TRBV9 and TRBJ2-1; 8 bases align to TRBD1. V trimming: 2 bases; J trimming: 9 bases; junction bases outside the gene matches: 10. The V gene's germline CDR1 is SGDLS and CDR2 YYNGEE. CDR3 length: 15 residues. CDR3 nucleotides: TGTGCCAGCAGCGTTGAGGACAGGGCTAACTCTGAGCAGTTCTTC. It translates to CASSVEDRANSEQFF.

Regarding this clone: Sequence at one end of the junction differs from germline and may be a read error. The chain joins TRBV9 to TRBJ1-3; no firm D call. Looked up from germline, CDR1 is SGDLS and CDR2 is YYNGEE. The CDR3 totals 15 residues. This CDR3 reads CASSVDQASGNAIYF. Written as DNA, the CDR3 is TGTGCCAGCAGCGTAGATCAGGCCTCTGGAAACGCCATATATTTT. Full variable domain (rest looked up from reference TRBV9 and TRBJ1-3): DSGVTQTPKHLITATGQRVTLRCSPRSGDLSVYWYQQSLDQGLQFLIQYYNGEERAKGNILERFSAQQFPDLHSELNLSSLELGDSALYFCASSVDQASGNAIYFGEGSWLTVV.

The chain couples TRBV2 to TRBJ1-1; D gene ambiguous. Trimming stripped 2 bases from V and 4 bases from J, with 8 bases between. The CDR3 is 13 amino acids. CDR1 and CDR2 (germline): SNHLY, FYNNEI. The CDR3 loop reads CASSERVGTEAFF. CDR3 DNA: TGTGCCAGCAGTGAACGGGTCGGCACTGAAGCTTTCTTT.